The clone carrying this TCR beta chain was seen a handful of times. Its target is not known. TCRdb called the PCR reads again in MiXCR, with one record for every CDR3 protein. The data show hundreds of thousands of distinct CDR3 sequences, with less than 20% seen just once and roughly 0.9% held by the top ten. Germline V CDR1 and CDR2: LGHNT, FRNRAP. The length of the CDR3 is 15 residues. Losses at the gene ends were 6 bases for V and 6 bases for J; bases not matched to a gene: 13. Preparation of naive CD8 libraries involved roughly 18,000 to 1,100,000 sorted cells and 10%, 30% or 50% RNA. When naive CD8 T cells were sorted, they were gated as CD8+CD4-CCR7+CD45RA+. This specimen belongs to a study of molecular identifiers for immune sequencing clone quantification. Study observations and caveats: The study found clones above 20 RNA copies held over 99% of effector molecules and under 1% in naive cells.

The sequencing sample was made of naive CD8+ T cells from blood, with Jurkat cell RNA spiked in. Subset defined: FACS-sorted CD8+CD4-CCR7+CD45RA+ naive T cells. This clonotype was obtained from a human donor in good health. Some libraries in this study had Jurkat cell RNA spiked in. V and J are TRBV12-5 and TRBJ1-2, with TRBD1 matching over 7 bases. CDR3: CASGTRTPDRDGYTF. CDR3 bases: TGTGCTAGTGGAACCCGCACCCCAGACAGGGATGGCTACACCTTC.